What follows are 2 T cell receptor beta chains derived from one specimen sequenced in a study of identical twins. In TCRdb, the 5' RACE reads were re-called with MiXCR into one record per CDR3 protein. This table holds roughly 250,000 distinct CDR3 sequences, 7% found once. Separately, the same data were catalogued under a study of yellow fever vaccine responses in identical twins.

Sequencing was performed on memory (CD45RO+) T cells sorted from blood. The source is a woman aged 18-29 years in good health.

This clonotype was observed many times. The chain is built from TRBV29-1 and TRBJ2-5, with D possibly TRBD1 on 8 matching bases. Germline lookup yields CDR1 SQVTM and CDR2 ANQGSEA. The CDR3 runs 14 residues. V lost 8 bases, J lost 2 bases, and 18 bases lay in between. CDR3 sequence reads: CSTPGQGGQETQYF. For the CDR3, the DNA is TGCAGCACCCCAGGACAGGGAGGGCAAGAGACCCAGTACTTC.

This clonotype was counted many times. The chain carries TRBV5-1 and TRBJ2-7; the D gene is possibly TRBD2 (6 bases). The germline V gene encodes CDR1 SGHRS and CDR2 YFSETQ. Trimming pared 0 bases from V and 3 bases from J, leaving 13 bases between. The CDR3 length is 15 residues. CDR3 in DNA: TGCGCCAGCAGCTTGGCCGGGGGAGATGGCTACGAGCAGTACTTC. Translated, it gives CASSLAGGDGYEQYF.